This is a list of T cell receptor beta chains from one sample in a study of T cell responses to AZD1222 COVID-19 vaccine. The method was immunoSEQ multiplex PCR; TCRdb's version includes in-frame clones alone and lacks a portion of them. The profile shows about 21,000 clones, roughly 84% of them singletons. The sample consisted of peripheral blood, taken 28 days after the second AZD1222 dose. These receptors came from an adult who received the AZD1222 COVID-19 vaccine. Both conserved end residues are part of each CDR3. The D gene is left open where the match is weak. The size of a clone is reported for some rows only, either as once, few or many, or as a class for expanded clones.

v_call	d_call	j_call	clone_size	cdr3_aa	cdr3_nt
TRBV11-3	TRBD2	TRBJ2-2	NA	CASTYSASGRTNTGELFF	TGTGCCAGCACCTATTCGGCTAGCGGGCGTACGAACACCGGGGAGCTGTTTTTT
TRBV7-2	TRBD1	TRBJ2-7	NA	CASSRAGGYEQYF	TGTGCCAGCAGCCGTGCAGGGGGTTACGAGCAGTACTTC
TRBV11-3	NA	TRBJ1-2	NA	CASSLGPGISNYGYTF	TGTGCCAGCAGCTTAGGGCCAGGGATTTCGAACTATGGCTACACCTTC
TRBV28	NA	TRBJ2-7	NA	CASSTTGGLLYYEQYF	TGTGCCAGCAGTACGACAGGTGGTTTACTTTACTACGAGCAGTACTTC
TRBV6-5	NA	TRBJ2-5	NA	CASNRARGETQYF	TGTGCCAGTAACCGGGCTAGAGGGGAGACCCAGTACTTC
TRBV5-1	TRBD2	TRBJ2-2	few	CASSLSPGGNTGELFF	TGCGCCAGCAGCTTGTCCCCGGGAGGTAACACCGGGGAGCTGTTTTTT
TRBV20-1	NA	TRBJ1-2	few	CRVSGSPPTF	TGCAGGGTCTCCGGGTCTCCACCCACCTTC
TRBV7-9	NA	TRBJ1-3	NA	CASSPPGRRSGNTIYF	TGTGCCAGCAGCCCACCCGGCCGCCGCTCTGGAAACACCATATATTTT
TRBV14	NA	TRBJ2-2	NA	CASSQGRYTGELFF	TGTGCCAGCAGCCAAGGACGGTACACCGGGGAGCTGTTTTTT
TRBV19	NA	TRBJ2-2	NA	CASSGARVVTGELFF	TGTGCCAGTAGTGGGGCCAGGGTTGTCACCGGGGAGCTGTTTTTT
TRBV6-6	NA	TRBJ1-4	NA	CASIADRNNEKLFF	TGTGCCAGCATCGCTGACAGGAATAATGAAAAACTGTTTTTT
TRBV5-5	NA	TRBJ1-5	few	CASSFWDTGNQPQHF	TGTGCCAGCAGCTTCTGGGATACCGGCAATCAGCCCCAGCATTTT
TRBV2	TRBD1	TRBJ1-4	NA	CASSRDRAQEKLFF	TGTGCCAGCAGCCGCGACAGGGCGCAAGAAAAACTGTTTTTT
TRBV6-5	NA	TRBJ1-5	NA	CASSLTAGLQPQHF	TGTGCCAGCAGTTTGACTGCGGGGCTGCAGCCCCAGCATTTT
TRBV30	NA	TRBJ2-1	once	CAWSNGDEQFF	TGTGCCTGGAGTAACGGGGATGAGCAGTTCTTC
TRBV5-8	NA	TRBJ1-1	NA	CASSLVLSAEAFF	TGTGCCAGCAGCTTGGTACTGAGCGCTGAAGCTTTCTTT
TRBV12-3/TRBV12-4	TRBD2	TRBJ2-1	few	CASSFGGGNEQFF	TGTGCCAGCAGTTTCGGGGGAGGGAATGAGCAGTTCTTC
TRBV9	NA	TRBJ1-1	NA	CASSVGVGGARSPEAFF	TGTGCCAGCAGCGTAGGGGTAGGGGGGGCCAGGTCCCCTGAAGCTTTCTTT
TRBV9	NA	TRBJ1-1	NA	CASSPRGQNTEAFF	TGTGCCAGCAGCCCCAGGGGACAGAACACTGAAGCTTTCTTT
TRBV4-1	TRBD1	TRBJ1-1	NA	CASSQPTGGEGTEAFF	TGCGCCAGCAGCCAGCCGACAGGGGGCGAGGGGACTGAAGCTTTCTTT
TRBV19	NA	TRBJ2-7	NA	CASTGRDSSYEQYF	TGTGCCAGTACGGGCAGGGACTCCTCCTACGAGCAGTACTTC